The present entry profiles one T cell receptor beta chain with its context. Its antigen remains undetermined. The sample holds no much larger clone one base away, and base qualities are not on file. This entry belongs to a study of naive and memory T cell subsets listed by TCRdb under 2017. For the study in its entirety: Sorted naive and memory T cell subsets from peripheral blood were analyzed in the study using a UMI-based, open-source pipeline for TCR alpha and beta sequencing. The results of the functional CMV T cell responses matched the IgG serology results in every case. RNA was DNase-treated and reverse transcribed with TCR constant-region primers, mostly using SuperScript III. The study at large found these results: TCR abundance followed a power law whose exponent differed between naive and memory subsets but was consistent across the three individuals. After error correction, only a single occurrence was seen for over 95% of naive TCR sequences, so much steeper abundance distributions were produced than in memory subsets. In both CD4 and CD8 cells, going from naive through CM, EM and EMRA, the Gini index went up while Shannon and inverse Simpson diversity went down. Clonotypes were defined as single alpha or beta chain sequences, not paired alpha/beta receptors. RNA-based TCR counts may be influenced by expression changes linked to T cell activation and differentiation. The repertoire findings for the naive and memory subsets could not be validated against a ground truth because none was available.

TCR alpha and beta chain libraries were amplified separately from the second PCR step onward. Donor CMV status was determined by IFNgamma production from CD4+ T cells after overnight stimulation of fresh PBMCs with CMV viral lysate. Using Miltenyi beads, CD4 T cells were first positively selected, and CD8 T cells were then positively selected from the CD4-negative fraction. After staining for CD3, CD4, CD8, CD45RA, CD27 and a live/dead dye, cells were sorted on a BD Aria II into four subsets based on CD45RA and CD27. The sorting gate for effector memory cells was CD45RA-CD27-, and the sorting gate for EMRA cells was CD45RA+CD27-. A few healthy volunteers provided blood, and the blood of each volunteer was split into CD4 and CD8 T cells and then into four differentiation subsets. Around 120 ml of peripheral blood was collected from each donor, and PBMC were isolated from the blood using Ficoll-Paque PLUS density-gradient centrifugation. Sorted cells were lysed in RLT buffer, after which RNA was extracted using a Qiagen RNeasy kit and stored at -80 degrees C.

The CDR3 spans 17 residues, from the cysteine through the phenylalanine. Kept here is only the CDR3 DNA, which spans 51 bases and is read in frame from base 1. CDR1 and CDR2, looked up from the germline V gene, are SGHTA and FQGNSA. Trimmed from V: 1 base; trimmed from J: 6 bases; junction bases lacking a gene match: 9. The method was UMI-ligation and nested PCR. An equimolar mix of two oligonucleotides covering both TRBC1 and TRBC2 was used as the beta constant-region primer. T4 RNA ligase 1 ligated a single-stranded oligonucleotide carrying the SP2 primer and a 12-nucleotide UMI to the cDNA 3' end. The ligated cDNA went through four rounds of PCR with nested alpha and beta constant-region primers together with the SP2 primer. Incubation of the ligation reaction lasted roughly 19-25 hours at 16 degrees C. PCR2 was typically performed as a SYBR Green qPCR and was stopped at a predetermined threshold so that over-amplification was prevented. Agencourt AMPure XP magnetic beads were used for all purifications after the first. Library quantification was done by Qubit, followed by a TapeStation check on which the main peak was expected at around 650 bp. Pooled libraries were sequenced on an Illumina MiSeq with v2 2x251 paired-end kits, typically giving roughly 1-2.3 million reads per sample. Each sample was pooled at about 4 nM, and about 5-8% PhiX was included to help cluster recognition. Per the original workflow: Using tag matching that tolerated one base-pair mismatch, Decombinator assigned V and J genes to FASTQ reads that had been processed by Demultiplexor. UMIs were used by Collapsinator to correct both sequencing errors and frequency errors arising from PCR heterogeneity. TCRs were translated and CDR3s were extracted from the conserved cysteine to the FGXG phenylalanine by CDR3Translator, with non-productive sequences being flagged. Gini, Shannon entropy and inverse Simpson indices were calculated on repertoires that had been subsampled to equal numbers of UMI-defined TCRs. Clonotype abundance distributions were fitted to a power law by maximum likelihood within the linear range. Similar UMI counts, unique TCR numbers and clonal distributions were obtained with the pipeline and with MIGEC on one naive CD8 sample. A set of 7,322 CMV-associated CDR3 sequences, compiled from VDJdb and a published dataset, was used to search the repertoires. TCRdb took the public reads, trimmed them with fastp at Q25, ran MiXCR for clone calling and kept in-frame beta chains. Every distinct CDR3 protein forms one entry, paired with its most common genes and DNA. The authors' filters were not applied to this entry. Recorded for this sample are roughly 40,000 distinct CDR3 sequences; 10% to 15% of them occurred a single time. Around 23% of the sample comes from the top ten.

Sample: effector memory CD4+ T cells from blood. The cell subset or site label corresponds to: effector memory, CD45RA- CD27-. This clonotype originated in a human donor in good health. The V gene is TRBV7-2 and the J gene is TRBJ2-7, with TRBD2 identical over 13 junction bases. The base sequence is TGTGCCAGCAGCTTAGAAGGACTAGCGGGAGTAACGGCCGAGCAGTACTTC. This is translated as CASSLEGLAGVTAEQYF.